This TCR beta chain originates from a study of T cell responses to AZD1222 COVID-19 vaccine. Profiling relied on immunoSEQ multiplex PCR, and the TCRdb table lists in-frame clones only, not all of them. The table has about 190,000 clones, 85% to 90% seen once; the top ten hold approximately 6.9%. Remarks on this clone: The antigen is undetermined.

CDR1 is SGHTA, CDR2 FQGNSA, per germline. The V end was cut by 5 bases, the J end by 6 bases, with 10 bases between. This CDR3 contains 12 residues. Points from the study as a whole: Just a handful of AZD1222 recipients tested seropositive at baseline.

The receptor comes from an adult in good health. This sample comprised peripheral blood, obtained on day 0 of AZD1222 vaccination. The V call is TRBV7-2, the J call TRBJ1-2, with no clear D. Written as DNA, the CDR3 is TGTGCCAGCAGCAAGGTCCTTCATGGCTACACCTTC. It encodes CASSKVLHGYTF.